Below, 20 T cell receptor beta chains from the same sample are listed, as sequenced in a study of CD8+CD57+ T cells in acquired aplastic anemia. Genomic DNA was employed as the template in profiling TCR beta VDJ and CDR3. MiXCR was run by TCRdb on the reads, yielding one entry per CDR3 protein. The sample has about 130,000 distinct CDR3 sequences; around 50% are singletons. Sequences were obtained from sorted CD4+, CD8+, or CD8+CD57+ T cells (not recorded which) from PBMCs. The source of these receptors is a human donor in good health, serving as a control.

This clonotype was found many times. CDR3 protein: CASSLGLAGSYEQYF. The CDR3 DNA reads as TGTGCCAGCAGTTTAGGACTAGCGGGGTCGTACGAGCAGTACTTC. The rearrangement joins TRBV12-3 or TRBV12-4 to TRBJ2-7, with 11 positions matching TRBD2. The CDR3 consists of 15 residues. With V trimmed by 1 base and J by 4 bases, 3 bases remained unmatched.

The chain employs TRBV6-2 or TRBV6-3 and TRBJ2-2, with 7 positions matching TRBD1. J was trimmed by 1 base and V by 2 bases; bases with no gene match: 10. The CDR3 has 18 amino acids. The germline V gene encodes CDR1 MNHEY and CDR2 SVGEGT. In nucleotides, the CDR3 is TGTGCCAGCAGTTACAGATTAGGACAGGCCCGGAACACCGGGGAGCTGTTTTTT. It codes for CASSYRLGQARNTGELFF.

The rearrangement uses TRBV4-2 and TRBJ2-3, with D possibly TRBD1 on 5 matching bases. V lost 7 bases to trimming and J lost 1 base, with 18 bases between them. Looked up from germline, CDR1 is LGHNA and CDR2 is YNFKEQ. This CDR3 comprises 16 residues. The CDR3 DNA reads as TGTGCCAGCACTTCGAGACAGTCGGGCGGCACAGATACGCAGTATTTT. Its protein product is CASTSRQSGGTDTQYF.

The V gene is TRBV24-1, the J gene TRBJ1-2; D unresolved. The CDR3 spans 11 residues. Germline assignment: CDR1 KGHDR and CDR2 SFDVKD. V was cut by 4 bases and J by 7 bases, with 6 bases left in between. The CDR3 reads CATSEGGGYTF. Written as DNA, the CDR3 is TGTGCCACCAGTGAGGGCGGTGGCTACACCTTC.

This clonotype was detected many times. V and J are TRBV7-2 and TRBJ2-5; tentative D call: TRBD1 (6 bases). Trimming removed 5 bases from V and 0 bases from J, with 16 bases in between. This CDR3 is 16 amino acids long. The germline V gene encodes CDR1 SGHTA and CDR2 FQGNSA. The CDR3 sequence: CASSPGIRGYQETQYF. The CDR3 DNA reads as TGTGCCAGCAGCCCCGGTATTAGGGGGTACCAAGAGACCCAGTACTTC.

This chain links TRBV19 with TRBJ2-1, with TRBD2 identical over 12 bases. CDR1 is LNHDA, CDR2 SQIVND, per germline (reference sequence). The CDR3 spans 14 residues. Trimming at V came to 5 bases and at J to 6 bases, leaving 2 bases not matched to a gene. The DNA of the CDR3 is TGTGCCAGTAGTCCGGGACTAGCGGGCAATGAGCAGTTCTTC. This gives the protein CASSPGLAGNEQFF.

The table lists this clonotype with a count of one. The rearrangement uses TRBV29-1 and TRBJ1-2; perhaps TRBD1 as D (5 bases). The CDR3 is 13 amino acids. Trimming cost V 4 bases and J 11 bases, with 20 bases left between them. In germline, CDR1 is SQVTM, CDR2 ANQGSEA. The CDR3 region has the DNA TGCAGCGTTGGCCACTTCGGGGCGGGCGGGTACACCTTC. As protein: CSVGHFGAGGYTF.

Concerning this clonotype itself: In this CDR3 the conserved last residue, phenylalanine or tryptophan, is missing, so a read error is likely. The chain recombines TRBV20-1 with TRBJ1-2; 8 bases map to TRBD1. The CDR3 has 14 residues. The germline CDR1 and CDR2 sequences are DFQATT and SNEGSKA (reference sequence). The CDR3 loop is CRARPRGLLYGYTL. In DNA form, the CDR3 reads TGCCGTGCCCGACCCAGGGGGCTGTTATATGGCTACACCCTC.

The V gene is TRBV2, the J gene TRBJ2-7, with D maybe TRBD1 (6 bases). The CDR3 is 12 residues long. The germline gives CDR1 SNHLY, CDR2 FYNNEI. The V gene lost 5 bases and the J gene lost 5 bases, with 10 bases spanning the gap. The CDR3 DNA is TGTGCCAGCAGTCCCAGGGGCCACGAGCAGTACTTC. Translating gives CASSPRGHEQYF.

V is TRBV10-2 and J is TRBJ1-2; 11 nucleotides agree with TRBD1. V was pared by 8 bases and J by 7 bases, with 6 bases of the junction left unmatched. Germline V CDR1 and CDR2: WSHSY, SAAADI. This CDR3 contains 13 residues. The CDR3 here is CASLSGTGGGYTF. In DNA form, the CDR3 reads TGCGCCAGCTTGTCCGGGACAGGGGGTGGCTACACCTTC.

As concerns this clonotype: Possible read error: a much larger clone is one base away. The chain uses TRBV5-5 and TRBJ1-6, with 7 bases aligning to TRBD1. Germline CDR1 is SGHKS and CDR2 is YYEKEE (reference sequence). The CDR3 has 15 residues. V was clipped by 0 bases and J by 6 bases; unmatched bases: 3. The CDR3 DNA reads TGTGCCAGCAGCTTGGCAAGGGGGCGTAATTCACCCCTCCACTTT. It yields the protein CASSLARGRNSPLHF. Together with reference TRBV5-5 and TRBJ1-6, the CDR3 gives the full variable domain: DAGVTQSPTHLIKTRGQQVTLRCSPISGHKSVSWYQQVLGQGPQFIFQYYEKEERGRGNFPDRFSARQFPNYSSELNVNALLLGDSALYLCASSLARGRNSPLHFGNGTRLTVT.

The chain is built from TRBV24-1 and TRBJ2-2; 7 bases agree with TRBD1. This CDR3 comprises 17 residues. The germline gives CDR1 KGHDR, CDR2 SFDVKD. Trimming removed 5 bases from V and 4 bases from J; junction bases left unmatched: 12. The CDR3 DNA follows: TGTGCCACCAGTGCCGTTGACAGGGTGGTTGGCACCGGGGAGCTGTTTTTT. Its translation: CATSAVDRVVGTGELFF.

Points on this clonotype: Since a much larger clone is just one base distant, this may be a read error. The chain recombines TRBV10-3 with TRBJ1-1, with D unclear. V dropped 5 bases and J dropped 2 bases, with 24 bases sitting between them. The V gene's germline CDR1 is ENHRY and CDR2 SYGVKD. The CDR3 sequence is 18 residues long. CDR3 sequence: CAISQPGPTYRENTEAFF. DNA for the CDR3: TGTGCCATCAGTCAGCCGGGCCCAACATATAGGGAAAACACTGAAGCTTTCTTT.

V and J are TRBV29-1 and TRBJ1-1, with D perhaps TRBD1 (5 bases). Trimming stripped 0 bases from V and 10 bases from J, with 12 bases between. CDR1 and CDR2 from the germline V gene are SQVTM and ANQGSEA. The CDR3 contains 12 residues. The chain's CDR3 is CSVEDHRDPAFF. The CDR3 coding sequence is TGCAGCGTTGAAGATCATCGGGACCCAGCTTTCTTT.

The rearrangement links TRBV7-8 to TRBJ1-1; D ambiguous. V was clipped by 5 bases and J by 4 bases, with 17 bases between them. Per the germline V gene, CDR1 is SGHVS and CDR2 is FQNEAQ. This CDR3 region has 15 residues. The CDR3 DNA reads TGTGCCAGCAGCACTCGGCCTATGGTGCTCACTGAAGCTTTCTTT. Its protein product is CASSTRPMVLTEAFF.

This clonotype has ten or more counts. The chain has TRBV7-2 and TRBJ2-5; perhaps D is TRBD1 or TRBD2 (5 bases each). V was cut by 5 bases and J by 3 bases, with 13 bases left in between. CDR3 size: 14 residues. Germline lookup yields CDR1 SGHTA and CDR2 FQGNSA. CDR3 amino acids: CASSPLMGEETQYF. The CDR3 DNA reads as TGTGCCAGCAGCCCCTTAATGGGGGAAGAGACCCAGTACTTC.

The gene calls are TRBV10-3 and TRBJ2-5; the match to TRBD2 covers 8 bases. CDR3 length: 14 residues. In germline, CDR1 is ENHRY, CDR2 SYGVKD. CDR3 sequence reads: CANSGGTRGETQYF. CDR3 bases: TGTGCTAACAGTGGGGGGACTAGAGGGGAGACCCAGTACTTC.

CDR3 nucleotides: TGTGCCAGTAGTACCGGGACAGGGGTCAATCAGCCCCAGCATTTT. This encodes CASSTGTGVNQPQHF. The J gene is TRBJ1-5, the V gene TRBV19; 10 nucleotides agree with TRBD1. From germline, CDR1 is LNHDA and CDR2 SQIVND (reference sequence). This CDR3 comprises 15 residues. Trimming at V came to 4 bases and at J to 3 bases, leaving 3 bases not matched to a gene.

The chain uses TRBV10-1 and TRBJ2-3; 8 bases align to TRBD2. The CDR3 runs to 12 residues. J was trimmed by 5 bases and V by 11 bases; bases with no gene match: 6. Germline-derived CDR1 and CDR2 are WNHNN and SYGVQD (reference sequence). In DNA, the CDR3 is TGCGCCGACGGGGGGGCGAGAGATACGCAGTATTTT. Translating gives CADGGARDTQYF.

In this sample, this clonotype turned up a few times. The CDR3 reads CASSWDREDSPLHF. As DNA, the CDR3 is TGTGCCAGCAGTTGGGACAGGGAGGATTCACCCCTCCACTTT. V is TRBV25-1 and J is TRBJ1-6; TRBD1 agrees at 9 bases. Germline loops: CDR1 MGHDK, CDR2 SYGVNS. V lost 5 bases to trimming and J lost 8 bases; unmatched junction nucleotides: 4. The CDR3 totals 14 residues.